This T cell receptor (beta chain) was sequenced in a study of blood T cells in healthy people across ages. Whenever a sample was processed, at least 6 million PBMCs were isolated. In regard to this clonotype: Its target is not known.

General study points: Age brought a roughly linear fall in TCR beta diversity measured per million T cells. Investigators viewed diversity estimates from one million T cells as underestimates, the study reported.

This CDR3 has 13 amino acids. CDR1 is DFQATT and CDR2 is SNEGSKA in the germline V gene (reference sequence). Deletions cut 3 bases from V and 2 bases from J, with 11 bases between. A second 7 to 11 cycle PCR used barcoded and J-beta primers. Each TCR beta cDNA got a 12-nucleotide random molecular identifier. Each CDR3 protein gets one entry after TCRdb re-called the 5' RACE reads with MiXCR. The top ten hold 30% to 40% of the sample, which has about 640,000 distinct CDR3 sequences, 58% seen once. This chain links TRBV20-1 with TRBJ2-7, with D perhaps TRBD1 or TRBD2 (5 bases each). The TCR was taken from a man in his fifties or sixties in good health. The sequencing input was blood. CDR3 region: CSASRDLAYEQYF. The CDR3 DNA reads TGCAGTGCTAGCCGGGACCTGGCCTACGAGCAGTACTTC.